This section outlines one TCR beta chain sequence together with its context. This sample is drawn from a study of blood T cell repertoires in COVID-19. The repertoire was sequenced with immunoSEQ multiplex PCR; TCRdb's copy has only in-frame clones and lacks some. The sample has about 250,000 clones, under 90% seen once. This CDR3 is 14 amino acids long. Germline assignment: CDR1 SQVTM and CDR2 ANQGSEA. With 4 bases clipped from V and 10 bases from J, the junction kept 11 bases outside the gene matches. Material for sequencing was PBMCs or T cells enriched from blood (not recorded which). The rearrangement uses TRBV29-1 and TRBJ2-4; 9 bases are a match to TRBD1. This sequence was found in a man between 35 and 55 years old who had recovered from COVID-19. The CDR3 protein is CSVARGTGNEIQYF. CDR3 sequence (DNA): TGCAGCGTTGCCCGCGGGACAGGGAACGAGATTCAGTACTTC.